This TCR beta chain originates from a study of blood T cell repertoires in COVID-19. Study in general: There were acute and convalescent COVID-19 samples, and they came from the United States, Italy and Spain. In each case, the material was cDNA or gDNA derived from T cells, B-cell-depleted T cells, or PBMCs.

The germline V gene has CDR1 DFQATT and CDR2 SNEGSKA (reference sequence). This CDR3 has 11 residues. V lost 5 bases and J 4 bases, leaving 8 bases between the germline ends. Methods used by the authors: Reference gene primer amplification in the assay estimated nucleated cell counts. Assay used: immunoSEQ multiplex PCR; TCRdb lists only in-frame clones, some missing. The V and J calls and clone size were taken over from that table, and D and trimming were inferred from the DNA. This sample yields about 92,000 clones, of which roughly 80% are seen a single time; 8.7% belongs to the top ten. The chain recombines TRBV20-1 with TRBJ1-1, with D unclear. Sequencing was performed on peripheral blood. The sequence derives from a man aged 45-60 years who had recovered from COVID-19. CDR3 DNA sequence: TGCAGTGCTCCCCGGGGCACTGAAGCTTTCTTT. It is translated as CSAPRGTEAFF.